These 30 T cell receptor beta chains came from one sample sequenced in a study of OX40 agonist ivuxolimab in advanced cancers. The library relied on the immunoSEQ multiplex PCR assay. TCRdb took over this immuneACCESS table, retaining in-frame rearrangements with V and J assigned. Such tables are incomplete; in checked studies, under half of the missing clones stem from an unresolved V gene, and the remainder is unexplained. Counted in this sample were 45,000 to 65,000 clones; roughly 90% of them appeared once. The ten largest make up around 6.9% of the sample. Here the sequenced sample was CD4+ or CD8+ T cells sorted from blood, taken in a trial of the OX40 agonist ivuxolimab. These receptor sequences come from an adult with an advanced solid tumor such as melanoma, head and neck, liver or kidney cancer.

V gene TRBV29-1 combines with J gene TRBJ1-2; 7 bases align to TRBD1. The J segment lost 4 bases and the V segment lost 8 bases, leaving 10 bases of the junction unmatched. The length of the CDR3 is 13 residues. CDR1 and CDR2 from the germline V gene are SQVTM and ANQGSEA. The CDR3 region is CSSSRDSGYGYTF. In DNA form, the CDR3 reads TGCAGCTCTTCTAGGGACAGTGGCTATGGCTACACCTTC.

The V call is TRBV9, the J call TRBJ2-3; 11 nucleotides agree with TRBD2. The germline V gene encodes CDR1 SGDLS and CDR2 YYNGEE. The junction had 7 bases not matched to a gene; V was cut back by 0 bases and J by 4 bases. The CDR3 totals 17 residues. The CDR3 DNA reads as TGTGCCAGCAGCGTAGGGGCTAGCGGGGGGTTGGCAGATACGCAGTATTTT. It translates to CASSVGASGGLADTQYF.

The chain couples TRBV18 to TRBJ2-7, with a tentative D call TRBD2 (6 bases). From germline, CDR1 is KGHSH and CDR2 LQKENI. This CDR3 is built from 13 residues. V was trimmed by 2 bases and J by 7 bases, leaving 12 bases between them. Here the CDR3 DNA reads TGTGCCAGCTCACCAATGGCTAGCGAGGAGCAGTACTTC. It codes for CASSPMASEEQYF.

This chain uses TRBV19 with TRBJ1-2, with 7 positions matching TRBD1. J lost 8 bases, V lost 6 bases, and 12 bases had no gene match. This CDR3 is 14 amino acids long. Germline CDR1 LNHDA, CDR2 SQIVND (reference sequence). As DNA, the CDR3 is TGTGCCAGTAGAGGGGCTAAACAGGGGTCCGGCTACACCTTC. Protein product: CASRGAKQGSGYTF. The whole variable domain, filled in from reference TRBV19 and TRBJ1-2, reads DGGITQSPKYLFRKEGQNVTLSCEQNLNHDAMYWYRQDPGQGLRLIYYSQIVNDFQKGDIAEGYSVSREKKESFPLTVTSAQKNPTAFYLCASRGAKQGSGYTFGSGTRLTVV.

The rearrangement uses TRBV2 and TRBJ1-2; D remains ambiguous. In germline, CDR1 is SNHLY, CDR2 FYNNEI. This CDR3 contains 15 residues. V lost 5 bases, J lost 6 bases, and 19 bases lay in between. The CDR3 nucleotides read TGTGCCAGCAGTCTGGTTAGAGGATTGCACGATGGCTACACCTTC. It specifies CASSLVRGLHDGYTF. Variable domain in full (rest from reference TRBV2 and TRBJ1-2): EPEVTQTPSHQVTQMGQEVILRCVPISNHLYFYWYRQILGQKVEFLVSFYNNEISEKSEIFDDQFSVERPDGSNFTLKIRSTKLEDSAMYFCASSLVRGLHDGYTFGSGTRLTVV.

J is TRBJ1-4 and V is TRBV5-1, with 7 bases identical to TRBD1. The CDR3 contains 13 residues. In germline, CDR1 is SGHRS, CDR2 YFSETQ. The ends lost 5 bases at V and 8 bases at J; junction bases unmatched: 6. CDR3 amino acids: CASRKGAGEKLFF. CDR3 nucleotide sequence: TGCGCCAGCAGGAAGGGGGCAGGCGAAAAACTGTTTTTT.

This clone has just one count. The genes are TRBV19 and TRBJ2-3, with 7 positions matching TRBD2. V dropped 6 bases and J dropped 6; count of bases not matched to a gene: 12. Germline CDR1 and CDR2: LNHDA and SQIVND (reference sequence). The CDR3 extends over 15 amino acids. The CDR3 coding sequence is TGTGCCAGTAGCCGGGAGGTGACTTCGTTGGATACGCAGTATTTT. It is translated as CASSREVTSLDTQYF.

This clone was counted only a few times. The CDR3 loop is CASSSGQGGLEQYF. The CDR3 DNA is TGCGCCAGCAGCTCGGGACAGGGAGGTCTCGAGCAGTACTTC. The chain is built from TRBV5-1 and TRBJ2-7; TRBD1 agrees at 9 bases. This CDR3 spans 14 amino acids. V lost 3 bases and J lost 6; bases outside the gene matches: 7. In germline, CDR1 is SGHRS, CDR2 YFSETQ.

V gene TRBV7-6 combines with J gene TRBJ2-5; the D gene is possibly TRBD2 (6 bases). V gave up 5 bases and J gave up 1 base, with 11 bases separating them. The CDR3 length is 14 residues. The germline gives CDR1 SGHVS, CDR2 FNYEAQ. CDR3 protein: CASSPTGLQETQYF. CDR3 bases: TGTGCCAGCAGCCCGACGGGACTCCAAGAGACCCAGTACTTC.

The rearrangement links TRBV2 to TRBJ2-1; 12 nucleotides line up with TRBD2. The CDR3 length is 19 residues. Looked up from germline, CDR1 is SNHLY and CDR2 is FYNNEI. V dropped 7 bases and J dropped 1; count of bases not matched to a gene: 14. The CDR3 region has the DNA TGTGCCAGCACCCCCACCGGGCTAGCGGGGGGGAGGTCCTACAATGAGCAGTTCTTC. Protein: CASTPTGLAGGRSYNEQFF.

This chain links TRBV5-4 with TRBJ2-3; weak D call: TRBD2 (6 bases). The CDR3 contains 15 residues. Trimming cost V 2 bases and J 0 bases, with 10 bases left between them. Germline CDR1 and CDR2: SGHNT and YYREEE (reference sequence). CDR3 sequence reads: CASSFGSGSTDTQYF. The DNA for the CDR3 is TGTGCCAGCAGCTTTGGAAGCGGGAGCACAGATACGCAGTATTTT.

The rearrangement links TRBV6-6 to TRBJ1-2, with a weak D call TRBD1 (6 bases). The CDR3 loop spans 14 amino acids. Germline CDR1 and CDR2: MNHNY and SVGAGI (reference sequence). V gave up 4 bases and J gave up 4 bases, with 13 bases separating them. DNA for the CDR3: TGTGCCAGCAGTTTTGACAGGCACTTCTATGGCTACACCTTC. Protein: CASSFDRHFYGYTF.

The gene calls are TRBV9 and TRBJ2-7; D assignment may be TRBD1 or TRBD2 (5 bases each). V was cut by 4 bases and J by 0 bases, with 14 bases left in between. The CDR3 totals 15 residues. Per the germline V gene, CDR1 is SGDLS and CDR2 is YYNGEE. The CDR3 bases are TGTGCCAGCAGCTCCGGGACCCATGACTCCTACGAGCAGTACTTC. Its translation is CASSSGTHDSYEQYF.

For the CDR3, the DNA is TGTGCCAGTAGTTTAACAGGGTCAACTAATGAAAAACTGTTTTTT. It is translated as CASSLTGSTNEKLFF. The chain carries TRBV19 and TRBJ1-4; tentatively, D is TRBD1 (6 bases). CDR3 length: 15 amino acids. Germline values: CDR1 LNHDA, CDR2 SQIVND (reference sequence). Trimming took 5 bases from V and 0 from J, leaving 10 bases between them.

The J gene is TRBJ2-7, the V gene TRBV5-1; D perhaps matches TRBD1 (6 bases). CDR1 and CDR2 (germline): SGHRS, YFSETQ. V was clipped by 4 bases and J by 2 bases, with 13 bases between them. The CDR3 has 14 amino acids. CDR3 bases: TGCGCCAGCAGCGCCGGACAGATAACCTACGAGCAGTACTTC. It specifies CASSAGQITYEQYF.

This clone has a single count. V is TRBV7-7 and J is TRBJ2-5; D is ambiguous. This CDR3 comprises 13 residues. V gave up 5 bases and J gave up 5 bases, with 12 bases separating them. Per the germline V gene, CDR1 is SSHAT and CDR2 is FNYEAQ (reference sequence). The CDR3 DNA reads as TGTGCCAGCAGCCCCTGGAACTCGGAGACCCAGTACTTC. This codes for CASSPWNSETQYF.

The chain carries TRBV29-1 and TRBJ2-5; the D gene is possibly TRBD1 (8 bases). This CDR3 spans 13 amino acids. The V gene lost 7 bases and the J gene lost 4 bases, with 16 bases spanning the gap. Germline CDR1 SQVTM, CDR2 ANQGSEA. The CDR3 sequence: CSAGQGGRETQYF. The CDR3, as DNA: TGCAGCGCCGGACAGGGAGGGAGAGAGACCCAGTACTTC.

The chain joins TRBV10-1 to TRBJ1-5; perhaps TRBD1 as D (5 bases). CDR1 WNHNN and CDR2 SYGVQD come from the germline V gene (reference sequence). Between the trimmed V and J ends, which lost 5 bases and 5 bases, there was a span of 10 bases. The CDR3 contains 13 residues. CDR3 nucleotide sequence: TGCGCCAGCAGTTCTCAGGGCGATCAGCCCCAGCATTTT. Translation: CASSSQGDQPQHF.

The rearrangement joins TRBV14 to TRBJ2-5; TRBD1 agrees at 7 bases. Germline V gives CDR1 SGHDN, CDR2 FVKESK. The CDR3 length is 20 residues. Trimming cost V 0 bases and J 3 bases; bases outside gene matches: 19. Here the CDR3 reads CASSQEALGWSGTVEETQYF. The CDR3 nucleotides are TGTGCCAGCAGCCAAGAAGCGCTAGGATGGTCCGGGACAGTGGAAGAGACCCAGTACTTC.

The chain is built from TRBV11-2 and TRBJ1-1; 9 bases match TRBD1. Losses at the gene ends were 4 bases for V and 4 bases for J; bases not matched to a gene: 7. Germline CDR1 reads SGHAT; CDR2 reads FQNNGV. The CDR3 is made up of 15 amino acids. In DNA, the CDR3 is TGTGCCAGCAGCTGGGGACAGGGCGGAGGCACTGAAGCTTTCTTT. It encodes CASSWGQGGGTEAFF.

This clone has a single count. The chain carries TRBV5-1 and TRBJ2-5; TRBD2 matches 8 bases. This CDR3 spans 14 amino acids. The junction had 7 bases not matched to a gene; V was cut back by 9 bases and J by 0 bases. The germline gives CDR1 SGHRS, CDR2 YFSETQ. The CDR3 loop is CATSREGDQETQYF. For the CDR3, the DNA is TGCGCCACCTCCCGGGAGGGGGACCAAGAGACCCAGTACTTC.

This chain uses TRBV6-1 with TRBJ1-1; D might be TRBD1 (5 bases). The CDR3 is 18 residues long. In germline, CDR1 is MNHNS, CDR2 SASEGT. The V gene lost 1 base and the J gene lost 5 bases, with 23 bases spanning the gap. The CDR3 protein is CASSEEYGWGGVGTEAFF. CDR3 DNA sequence: TGTGCCAGCAGTGAAGAGTACGGGTGGGGCGGAGTAGGGACTGAAGCTTTCTTT.

V usage is TRBV28 and J usage is TRBJ1-3, with 7 positions matching TRBD1. CDR3 length: 20 residues. Germline CDR1 MDHEN, CDR2 SYDVKM. Unmatched junction bases numbered 18, after V lost 4 bases and J lost 0 bases. CDR3 region: CASSSRPLSTGLSSGNTIYF. CDR3 DNA sequence: TGTGCCAGCAGTTCAAGGCCTTTGTCGACAGGGCTGAGCTCTGGAAACACCATATATTTT.

This chain uses TRBV6-5 with TRBJ1-1, with D unclear. The CDR3 loop spans 14 amino acids. The germline gives CDR1 MNHEY, CDR2 SVGAGI. With 5 bases removed from V and 1 base from J, the gap between germline ends came to 11 bases. The CDR3 sequence is CASSDQPENTEAFF. CDR3 DNA sequence: TGTGCCAGCAGTGACCAACCGGAGAACACTGAAGCTTTCTTT.

This chain joins TRBV7-6 and TRBJ2-2; TRBD2 agrees at 9 bases. CDR1 is SGHVS, CDR2 FNYEAQ, per germline. This CDR3 is built from 17 residues. The junction had 11 bases not matched to a gene; V was cut back by 5 bases and J by 4 bases. DNA of the CDR3: TGTGCCAGCAGCCCCCAAGCGGGGGGTACAAGCACCGGGGAGCTGTTTTTT. Translating it yields CASSPQAGGTSTGELFF.

The CDR3 DNA sequence: TGCGCCAGCAAAGCCTTCAGGGTTCCGGGCGAGCAGTACTTC. Translation: CASKAFRVPGEQYF. The rearrangement links TRBV10-2 to TRBJ2-7, with a weak D call TRBD1 (5 bases). The V gene's germline CDR1 is WSHSY and CDR2 SAAADI. Deletions cut 7 bases from V and 6 bases from J, with 19 bases between. This CDR3 contains 14 residues.

The V and J genes are TRBV10-2 and TRBJ2-2; 9 nucleotides agree with TRBD2. Germline CDR1 is WSHSY and CDR2 is SAAADI. The trim removed 3 bases at V and 1 base at J, leaving 6 bases unmatched. This CDR3 spans 17 amino acids. DNA for the CDR3: TGCGCCAGCAGTGAAGTGAGCGGGGGGCTGAACACCGGGGAGCTGTTTTTT. Its protein product is CASSEVSGGLNTGELFF.

The rearrangement joins TRBV10-3 to TRBJ2-3; TRBD2 aligns across 14 bases. Germline CDR1 ENHRY, CDR2 SYGVKD. The CDR3 is 21 residues long. The trim removed 3 bases at V and 0 bases at J, leaving 14 bases unmatched. CDR3 loop: CAISDFRDGLAGGISTDTQYF. The CDR3, as DNA: TGTGCCATCAGTGATTTTAGGGATGGACTAGCGGGGGGAATTAGCACAGATACGCAGTATTTT.

This chain connects TRBV6-6 to TRBJ2-2, with 10 bases that match TRBD2. V shed 2 bases and J 7 bases; nucleotides not matched to a gene: 4. This CDR3 is 15 amino acids long. The germline V gene has CDR1 MNHNY and CDR2 SVGAGI (reference sequence). CDR3 sequence: CASSYASGGNGELFF. The DNA for the CDR3 is TGTGCCAGCAGTTACGCTAGCGGGGGAAACGGGGAGCTGTTTTTT.

On this clone itself: A read error may produce the germline difference seen at one junction end. The CDR3 nucleotides are TGTGCCAGCAGCGGGAGACAGCGAAATTCTTATGGCTACACCTTC. Its protein product is CASSGRQRNSYGYTF. This sequence joins TRBV5-1 and TRBJ1-2; TRBD1 might be the D (5 bases). CDR3 length: 15 amino acids. Germline V gene sequence: CDR1 SGHRS, CDR2 YFSETQ.